A single sample is the source of the 32 T cell receptor beta chains below, sequenced in a study of beta chain features in type 1 diabetes. General study points: Patients with Type 1 diabetes showed moderately but significantly shorter TCRB CDR3s in all four CD4+ subsets.

Every isolated RNA sample was fully reverse transcribed, so sequencing captured expressed TCRB transcripts. Assay: immunoSEQ multiplex PCR; the TCRdb copy retains only in-frame clones and omits some. Counted here are around 710,000 clones, around an eighth occurring once; the ten biggest clones make up around 0.12%. The antigens for these receptors are not known. The sample consisted of naive CD4+ T cells from blood. The receptors here all came from a man in his thirties or forties with type 1 diabetes.

The genes are TRBV7-2 and TRBJ2-7; 10 nucleotides match TRBD1. From germline, CDR1 is SGHTA and CDR2 FQGNSA. This CDR3 comprises 15 residues. J lost 2 bases, V lost 1 base, and 2 bases had no gene match. The CDR3 DNA reads as TGTGCCAGCAGCTTAGAGGGACAGGGGCCCTACGAGCAGTACTTC. Encoded protein: CASSLEGQGPYEQYF.

The chain joins TRBV7-8 to TRBJ1-5, with TRBD1 as a possible D gene (5 bases). This CDR3 has 15 amino acids. In germline, CDR1 is SGHVS, CDR2 FQNEAQ. Between the trimmed V and J ends, which lost 2 bases and 9 bases, there was a span of 17 bases. The CDR3 protein is CASSLSGGDRWPQHF. The CDR3 DNA reads TGTGCCAGCAGCTTAAGTGGGGGGGACCGGTGGCCCCAGCATTTT.

The J gene is TRBJ2-7, the V gene TRBV7-2, with D tentatively TRBD1 or TRBD2 (6 bases each). The V gene lost 5 bases and the J gene lost 0 bases, with 14 bases spanning the gap. From germline, CDR1 is SGHTA and CDR2 FQGNSA. The CDR3 spans 15 residues. CDR3: CASSPRGPGSYEQYF. The CDR3 DNA reads TGTGCCAGCAGCCCTCGGGGGCCGGGCTCCTACGAGCAGTACTTC.

The chain combines TRBV5-4 with TRBJ1-2; D is possibly TRBD1 (6 bases). CDR1 SGHNT and CDR2 YYREEE come from the germline V gene (reference sequence). The CDR3 runs to 14 residues. With 0 bases removed from V and 3 bases from J, the gap between germline ends came to 9 bases. The CDR3 here is CASSLGGHDYGYTF. The CDR3 DNA reads as TGTGCCAGCAGCTTGGGGGGGCACGACTATGGCTACACCTTC.

This chain uses TRBV7-9 with TRBJ1-5, with a possible D match to TRBD1 (6 bases). CDR3 length: 15 amino acids. The V end was cut by 5 bases, the J end by 6 bases, with 17 bases between. Looked up from germline, CDR1 is SEHNR and CDR2 is FQNEAQ (reference sequence). CDR3 protein: CASSLGQTTSQPQHF. The DNA for the CDR3 is TGTGCCAGCAGCCTCGGACAGACGACGAGTCAGCCCCAGCATTTT.

The chain employs TRBV2 and TRBJ2-5, with 13 bases matching TRBD2. This CDR3 has 16 residues. The germline V gene has CDR1 SNHLY and CDR2 FYNNEI. The V segment lost 7 bases and the J segment 5 bases; nucleotides outside the gene matches: 10. The CDR3 nucleotides are TGTGCCAGCAAGCCGACTAGCGGGGGGCCGGGGGAGACCCAGTACTTC. As protein: CASKPTSGGPGETQYF.

Of note for this clone: The identical CDR3 is also encoded by other nucleotide sequences in the sample. The rearrangement links TRBV5-1 to TRBJ2-7; no firm D call. The CDR3 runs 12 residues. CDR1 is SGHRS, CDR2 YFSETQ, per germline. The germline V and J ends were trimmed by 0 bases and 5 bases, with 6 bases remaining between them. CDR3 residues: CASSLGRDEQYF. CDR3 coding DNA: TGCGCCAGCAGCTTGGGCCGAGACGAGCAGTACTTC.

Remarks on this clone: The identical CDR3 is also encoded by other nucleotide sequences in the sample. The gene calls are TRBV27 and TRBJ2-2, with D uncertain. CDR3 size: 12 residues. The V and J ends lost 5 bases and 1 base respectively, with 2 bases between them. Germline-derived CDR1 and CDR2 are MNHEY and SMNVEV (reference sequence). The CDR3 reads CASSLNTGELFF. CDR3 DNA sequence: TGTGCCAGCAGTCTGAACACCGGGGAGCTGTTTTTT.

CDR3 sequence reads: CASSLEDWGETQYF. CDR3 nucleotide sequence: TGCGCCAGCAGCTTGGAAGACTGGGGAGAGACCCAGTACTTC. The chain employs TRBV5-1 and TRBJ2-5; unclear D gene. Germline lookup yields CDR1 SGHRS and CDR2 YFSETQ. The CDR3 sequence is 14 residues long. The V end was cut by 0 bases, the J end by 4 bases, with 10 bases between.

This clone has a count of ten or more. Here the CDR3 reads CAISEPSTPLHF. CDR3 nucleotides: TGTGCCATCAGTGAGCCGAGTACACCCCTCCACTTT. The chain links TRBV10-3 to TRBJ1-6; D not resolved. The CDR3 is made up of 12 amino acids. The germline V gene encodes CDR1 ENHRY and CDR2 SYGVKD. V shed 2 bases and J shed 11 bases, with 7 bases lying between them.

The sample holds a few counts of this clone. Other nucleotide sequences from this sample produce the same CDR3. The chain joins TRBV6-6 to TRBJ1-1; D possibly corresponds to TRBD1 (5 bases). The CDR3 covers 15 residues. The germline V gene has CDR1 MNHNY and CDR2 SVGAGI (reference sequence). V shed 0 bases and J shed 2 bases, with 10 bases lying between them. The CDR3 DNA reads TGTGCCAGCAGTTACTCGGGGCAGGGTAACACTGAAGCTTTCTTT. Residues: CASSYSGQGNTEAFF.

The rearrangement joins TRBV7-8 to TRBJ2-7, with a weak D call TRBD2 (6 bases). This CDR3 has 16 amino acids. CDR1 is SGHVS and CDR2 is FQNEAQ in the germline V gene. The germline V and J ends were trimmed by 0 bases and 0 bases, with 12 bases remaining between them. The CDR3 region is CASSLASGGLSYEQYF. Here the CDR3 DNA reads TGTGCCAGCAGCTTAGCTAGCGGAGGTCTCTCCTACGAGCAGTACTTC.

The chain couples TRBV13 to TRBJ1-5, with 8 bases identical to TRBD1. Germline CDR1 PRHDT, CDR2 FYEKMQ (reference sequence). V was clipped by 0 bases and J by 4 bases; unmatched bases: 5. The CDR3 totals 16 residues. CDR3 nucleotide sequence: TGTGCCAGCAGCTTAGGTGGACAGGGAAATAATCAGCCCCAGCATTTT. It specifies CASSLGGQGNNQPQHF. Based on the CDR3 plus reference TRBV13 and TRBJ1-5, the full variable domain is AAGVIQSPRHLIKEKRETATLKCYPIPRHDTVYWYQQGPGQDPQFLISFYEKMQSDKGSIPDRFSAQQFSDYHSELNMSSLELGDSALYFCASSLGGQGNNQPQHFGDGTRLSIL.

This clone was seen more than once but under ten times. The chain couples TRBV28 to TRBJ2-7, with a tentative D call TRBD1 (6 bases). CDR3 length: 15 residues. V gave up 4 bases and J gave up 2 bases, with 15 bases separating them. Per germline, CDR1 MDHEN and CDR2 SYDVKM. This chain's CDR3 is CASSSSAGAAYEQYF. The CDR3 nucleotides are TGTGCCAGCAGTTCCTCGGCAGGGGCAGCCTACGAGCAGTACTTC. Full variable domain (missing parts from reference TRBV28 and TRBJ2-7): DVKVTQSSRYLVKRTGEKVFLECVQDMDHENMFWYRQDPGLGLRLIYFSYDVKMKEKGDIPEGYSVSREKKERFSLILESASTNQTSMYLCASSSSAGAAYEQYFGPGTRLTVT.

J is TRBJ2-2 and V is TRBV5-1, with D perhaps TRBD1 (6 bases). The germline gives CDR1 SGHRS, CDR2 YFSETQ. Between the trimmed V and J ends, which lost 6 bases and 3 bases, there was a span of 12 bases. This CDR3 comprises 14 residues. DNA for the CDR3: TGCGCCAGCATGGCAGGGGTGGACACCGGGGAGCTGTTTTTT. This codes for CASMAGVDTGELFF.

The CDR3 region is CASSLGTNYGYTF. Here the CDR3 DNA reads TGTGCCAGCAGTTTAGGGACCAACTATGGCTACACCTTC. The chain combines TRBV27 with TRBJ1-2, with D possibly being TRBD1 (5 bases). Trimming removed 2 bases at V and 2 bases at J, with 6 bases between. The CDR3 spans 13 residues. In germline, CDR1 is MNHEY, CDR2 SMNVEV (reference sequence).

This sequence joins TRBV25-1 and TRBJ2-5; 10 bases agree with TRBD2. The CDR3 is 14 residues long. Trimming removed 6 bases from V and 5 bases from J; junction bases left unmatched: 6. Looked up from germline, CDR1 is MGHDK and CDR2 is SYGVNS. DNA of the CDR3: TGTGCCAGCAGGGACTCGGGACTAGCGGAGACCCAGTACTTC. This gives the protein CASRDSGLAETQYF.

This clone was counted a few times. The chain joins TRBV29-1 to TRBJ1-2; D is unresolved. This CDR3 comprises 13 residues. CDR1 and CDR2 (germline): SQVTM, ANQGSEA. Trimming removed 4 bases at V and 1 base at J, with 10 bases between. In DNA, the CDR3 is TGCAGCGTTGGACGGTCCGATAACTATGGCTACACCTTC. It yields the protein CSVGRSDNYGYTF.

This clone was detected only a few times. V and J are TRBV7-2 and TRBJ2-7; a possible D gene is TRBD1 (7 bases). The germline V gene encodes CDR1 SGHTA and CDR2 FQGNSA. The CDR3 totals 14 residues. Trimming took 7 bases from V and 4 from J, leaving 17 bases between them. This CDR3 is CASNERTGGYEQYF. DNA of the CDR3: TGTGCCAGCAACGAGAGGACAGGAGGGTACGAGCAGTACTTC. Complete variable domain (other parts from reference TRBV7-2 and TRBJ2-7): GAGVSQSPSNKVTEKGKDVELRCDPISGHTALYWYRQSLGQGLEFLIYFQGNSAPDKSGLPSDRFSAERTGGSVSTLTIQRTQQEDSAVYLCASNERTGGYEQYFGPGTRLTVT.

J is TRBJ2-2 and V is TRBV5-4; D possibly matches TRBD1 or TRBD2 (5 bases each). Per germline, CDR1 SGHNT and CDR2 YYREEE (reference sequence). V gave up 4 bases and J gave up 6 bases, with 10 bases separating them. The CDR3 runs 13 residues. CDR3 coding DNA: TGTGCCAGCAGCCTCAGAGGGGCCGGGGAGCTGTTTTTT. Its translation: CASSLRGAGELFF.

This chain uses TRBV6-1 with TRBJ2-4, with D unresolved. Between the trimmed V and J ends, which lost 8 bases and 0 bases, there was a span of 11 bases. CDR3 length: 14 residues. CDR1 and CDR2 (germline): MNHNS, SASEGT. The CDR3 protein is CASGQILAKNIQYF. The CDR3 DNA reads TGTGCCAGCGGCCAGATTCTAGCCAAAAACATTCAGTACTTC.

This clone was counted between two and nine times. The genes are TRBV7-2 and TRBJ2-2; a possible D gene is TRBD2 (5 bases). This CDR3 contains 14 residues. The V end lost 5 bases, the J end lost 7 bases, and 14 bases lay between the germline ends. Germline CDR1 reads SGHTA; CDR2 reads FQGNSA. CDR3 residues: CASSPGVAYGELFF. DNA for the CDR3: TGTGCCAGCAGCCCCGGGGTAGCGTACGGGGAGCTGTTTTTT.

This clone appeared a few times. The rearrangement joins TRBV30 to TRBJ2-7; D might be TRBD1 (5 bases). V was shortened by 3 bases and J by 6 bases, with 15 bases between the two germline ends. The CDR3 consists of 13 residues. CDR1 is GTSNPN, CDR2 SVGIG, per germline (reference sequence). In DNA form, the CDR3 reads TGTGCCTGGAGATCGACCAGGGAAAGCGAGCAGTACTTC. This encodes CAWRSTRESEQYF.

CDR3 sequence reads: CASSHPAGGYGYTF. The CDR3 coding sequence is TGTGCCAGCAGCCATCCGGCGGGGGGATATGGCTACACCTTC. V and J are TRBV5-6 and TRBJ1-2; the D gene is possibly TRBD1 (5 bases). V was pared by 4 bases and J by 5 bases, with 15 bases between. This CDR3 contains 14 residues. CDR1 is SGHDT and CDR2 is YYEEEE in the germline V gene.

CDR3 in DNA: TGTGCCTGGCGTATCGGGACGGTCAAAAACATTCAGTACTTC. It encodes CAWRIGTVKNIQYF. The chain has TRBV30 and TRBJ2-4; the D gene could be TRBD1 or TRBD2 (5 bases each). The CDR3 length is 14 residues. Germline CDR1 GTSNPN, CDR2 SVGIG (reference sequence). V was shortened by 5 bases and J by 3 bases, with 14 bases between the two germline ends.

This chain joins TRBV18 and TRBJ1-2, with a weak D call TRBD1 (5 bases). Germline assignment: CDR1 KGHSH and CDR2 LQKENI. V was trimmed by 0 bases and J by 7 bases, leaving 15 bases between them. CDR3 length: 15 amino acids. Here the CDR3 reads CASSPPSGRGGGYTF. CDR3 coding DNA: TGTGCCAGCTCACCACCCTCCGGAAGGGGAGGTGGCTACACCTTC. Using reference TRBV18 and TRBJ1-2 for the parts outside the CDR3, the full variable domain is NAGVMQNPRHLVRRRGQEARLRCSPMKGHSHVYWYRQLPEEGLKFMVYLQKENIIDESGMPKERFSAEFPKEGPSILRIQQVVRGDSAAYFCASSPPSGRGGGYTFGSGTRLTVV.

The rearrangement links TRBV13 to TRBJ2-7, with D maybe TRBD2 (6 bases). This CDR3 has 14 amino acids. CDR1 and CDR2 from the germline V gene are PRHDT and FYEKMQ (reference sequence). Trimming shortened V by 5 bases and J by 3 bases, and 14 bases separated the two germline ends. CDR3 region: CASSHNGGNYEQYF. The DNA of the CDR3 is TGTGCCAGCAGCCACAATGGGGGGAACTACGAGCAGTACTTC.

V gene TRBV2 combines with J gene TRBJ1-6, with D unresolved. In germline, CDR1 is SNHLY, CDR2 FYNNEI. The CDR3 loop spans 13 amino acids. V dropped 3 bases and J dropped 10 bases, with 10 bases sitting between them. For the CDR3, the DNA is TGTGCCAGCAGTGACCGAGCACCGTCACCCCTCCACTTT. This codes for CASSDRAPSPLHF.

This clone was counted only a few times. V and J are TRBV29-1 and TRBJ2-5; D tentatively reads TRBD1 or TRBD2 (5 bases each). CDR1 is SQVTM and CDR2 is ANQGSEA in the germline V gene. CDR3 length: 12 residues. The V gene lost 7 bases and the J gene lost 5 bases, with 14 bases spanning the gap. DNA for the CDR3: TGCAGCGCCGGGTTGGGGGTGGAGACCCAGTACTTC. Translation: CSAGLGVETQYF. Complete variable domain (other parts from reference TRBV29-1 and TRBJ2-5): SAVISQKPSRDICQRGTSLTIQCQVDSQVTMMFWYRQQPGQSLTLIATANQGSEATYESGFVIDKFPISRPNLTFSTLTVSNMSPEDSSIYLCSAGLGVETQYFGPGTRLLVL.

The genes are TRBV5-4 and TRBJ1-2; D is perhaps TRBD1 (6 bases). Germline loops: CDR1 SGHNT, CDR2 YYREEE (reference sequence). The CDR3 contains 15 residues. Trimming took 4 bases from V and 3 from J, leaving 16 bases between them. CDR3: CASSPDQRQDYGYTF. CDR3 DNA: TGTGCCAGCAGCCCTGACCAGCGACAGGACTATGGCTACACCTTC.

This chain joins TRBV5-1 and TRBJ2-7; 8 bases match TRBD1. Germline trimming cut 4 bases from V and 0 bases from J; bases unmatched to any gene: 6. The CDR3 covers 15 residues. Germline lookup yields CDR1 SGHRS and CDR2 YFSETQ. Written as DNA, the CDR3 is TGCGCCAGCAGCCCCGGACAGGGCGCCTCCTACGAGCAGTACTTC. It specifies CASSPGQGASYEQYF.

This clone came up a few times. The chain has TRBV5-4 and TRBJ1-5; TRBD1 agrees at 8 bases. V shed 0 bases, J shed 6 bases, and the junction held 5 bases outside the gene matches. The CDR3 consists of 15 residues. The germline V gene encodes CDR1 SGHNT and CDR2 YYREEE (reference sequence). The CDR3 spells CASSLGQGFGQPQHF. CDR3 nucleotide sequence: TGTGCCAGCAGCTTGGGACAGGGGTTCGGTCAGCCCCAGCATTTT.